Presented here are 30 T cell receptor beta chains from one specimen sequenced in a study of T cells in Graves' hyperthyroidism and ophthalmopathy. RNA transcripts provided the source from which TCR beta CDR3 regions were amplified. The TCR CDR3 was amplified in a first-round RT-PCR using the HTBI primer set. TCRdb used MiXCR to reprocess the multiplex PCR reads, holding one entry per CDR3 protein. The data contain about 520,000 distinct CDR3 sequences, approximately 24% of them singletons. Sequenced material: blood. Source of these receptors: a woman aged 25 to 45 with Graves' ophthalmopathy.

At least ten counts were recorded for this clonotype. V is TRBV6-2 or TRBV6-3 and J is TRBJ2-2, with 11 bases fitting TRBD1. The V gene's germline CDR1 is MNHEY and CDR2 SVGEGT. With 5 bases clipped from V and 4 bases from J, the junction kept 3 bases outside the gene matches. This CDR3 is 15 amino acids long. CDR3 loop: CASSPGTGGTGELFF. CDR3 in DNA: TGTGCCAGCAGTCCCGGGACAGGGGGCACCGGGGAGCTGTTTTTT.

This clonotype was picked up a small number of times. This sequence joins TRBV19 and TRBJ1-1; D is undetermined. The germline gives CDR1 LNHDA, CDR2 SQIVND (reference sequence). V was cut by 1 base and J by 1 base, with 7 bases left in between. The CDR3 consists of 14 residues. In DNA, the CDR3 is TGTGCCAGTAGTATAGGTCCAGGGAACACTGAAGCTTTCTTT. Protein: CASSIGPGNTEAFF.

In this sample, this clonotype turned up many times. The chain combines TRBV12-3 or TRBV12-4 with TRBJ2-5; D unresolved. This CDR3 is 14 amino acids long. V was clipped by 6 bases and J by 5 bases, with 16 bases between them. CDR3 protein: CASSQDGLLETQYF. The CDR3 coding sequence is TGTGCCAGCAGCCAGGATGGGCTCCTGGAGACCCAGTACTTC.

This clonotype was seen at least ten times. The germline gene is not matched at one end of the junction; a read error may be the cause. The rearrangement uses TRBV6-2 or TRBV6-3 and TRBJ1-1; D perhaps matches TRBD1 (6 bases). The germline V gene has CDR1 MNHEY and CDR2 SVGEGT. The CDR3 totals 18 residues. The CDR3 region is CVSSYNPIEARGGTEAFF. The DNA of the CDR3 is TGTGTCAGCAGTTACAACCCAATCGAGGCCAGGGGTGGCACTGAAGCTTTCTTT.

This clonotype has a count of ten or more. The chain links TRBV12-3 or TRBV12-4 to TRBJ1-2, with D unclear. The CDR3 is 13 amino acids. V was clipped by 3 bases and J by 7 bases, with 12 bases between them. The CDR3 sequence is CASSFRALGGYTF. CDR3 nucleotides: TGTGCCAGCAGTTTCCGGGCCCTCGGTGGCTACACCTTC.

This clonotype showed up many times. The chain is built from TRBV6-5 and TRBJ1-1; D remains ambiguous. The germline V gene encodes CDR1 MNHEY and CDR2 SVGAGI. The CDR3 is made up of 13 amino acids. Between the trimmed V and J ends, which lost 0 bases and 4 bases, there was a span of 6 bases. The CDR3 here is CASSYSRVTEAFF. The CDR3 DNA reads TGTGCCAGCAGTTACTCGCGGGTCACTGAAGCTTTCTTT.

V and J are TRBV18 and TRBJ1-1; D not resolved. V lost 2 bases and J 2 bases, leaving 6 bases between the germline ends. Germline lookup yields CDR1 KGHSH and CDR2 LQKENI. The CDR3 consists of 13 residues. In DNA, the CDR3 is TGTGCCAGCTCACCAAACGATAACACTGAAGCTTTCTTT. Amino acids: CASSPNDNTEAFF. The whole variable domain, remainder taken from reference TRBV18 and TRBJ1-1, is NAGVMQNPRHLVRRRGQEARLRCSPMKGHSHVYWYRQLPEEGLKFMVYLQKENIIDESGMPKERFSAEFPKEGPSILRIQQVVRGDSAAYFCASSPNDNTEAFFGQGTRLTVV.

This clonotype appeared many times. V and J are TRBV30 and TRBJ1-2; 10 nucleotides match TRBD1. In germline, CDR1 is GTSNPN, CDR2 SVGIG (reference sequence). The V gene end was trimmed by 2 bases and the J gene end by 5 bases; junction bases not matched to a gene: 14. This CDR3 is built from 17 residues. CDR3: CAWSSPARQGAGYGYTF. The CDR3 DNA sequence: TGTGCCTGGAGTTCCCCCGCCCGACAGGGGGCAGGGTATGGCTACACCTTC.

V is TRBV28 and J is TRBJ2-7; D may correspond to TRBD1 or TRBD2 (5 bases each). This CDR3 spans 16 amino acids. Germline-derived CDR1 and CDR2 are MDHEN and SYDVKM. V lost 6 bases, J lost 4 bases, and 22 bases lay in between. The CDR3, as DNA: TGTGCCAGCAGGGGGGAGTGGTTTGGGGTTAGTTACGAGCAGTACTTC. Amino acids: CASRGEWFGVSYEQYF.

This clonotype was picked up many times. The rearrangement links TRBV7-3 to TRBJ1-2; no reliable D call. Trimming left V 7 bases short and J 6 bases short, with 12 bases between. CDR1 SGHTA and CDR2 FQGTGA come from the germline V gene. The CDR3 runs to 12 residues. The CDR3 DNA follows: TGTGCCAGCATTACGGGAAGGGATGGCTACACCTTC. This gives the protein CASITGRDGYTF. Complete variable domain (other parts from reference TRBV7-3 and TRBJ1-2): GAGVSQTPSNKVTEKGKYVELRCDPISGHTALYWYRQSLGQGPEFLIYFQGTGAADDSGLPNDRFFAVRPEGSVSTLKIQRTERGDSAVYLCASITGRDGYTFGSGTRLTVV.

In this sample, this clonotype turned up many times. V is TRBV6-1 and J is TRBJ2-5; D is possibly TRBD1 or TRBD2 (5 bases each). Between the trimmed V and J ends, which lost 6 bases and 0 bases, there was a span of 17 bases. The CDR3 consists of 16 residues. Germline V gene lookup returns CDR1 MNHNS and CDR2 SASEGT. CDR3 nucleotides: TGTGCCAGCAGAGTCACCGGGACCGCAAACCAAGAGACCCAGTACTTC. Translation gives CASRVTGTANQETQYF.

This clonotype was seen repeatedly, ten times or more. The rearrangement joins TRBV11-2 to TRBJ2-5; tentative D call: TRBD1 (5 bases). The CDR3 length is 14 residues. Germline assignment: CDR1 SGHAT and CDR2 FQNNGV. V lost 4 bases and J 5 bases, leaving 14 bases between the germline ends. The CDR3 region has the DNA TGTGCCAGCAGCTCCAGGGCCCCAGGGGAGACCCAGTACTTC. This codes for CASSSRAPGETQYF.

This clonotype has ten or more counts. The chain employs TRBV12-3 or TRBV12-4 and TRBJ2-5; D possibly corresponds to TRBD2 (6 bases). This CDR3 region has 14 residues. The V gene lost 3 bases and the J gene lost 5 bases, with 13 bases spanning the gap. The DNA of the CDR3 is TGTGCCAGCAGTTTGGAGGGGTCGGCGGAGACCCAGTACTTC. Translation gives CASSLEGSAETQYF.

This clonotype was observed many times. The V and J genes are TRBV2 and TRBJ1-2, with 7 bases aligning to TRBD1. The germline V gene encodes CDR1 SNHLY and CDR2 FYNNEI. Unmatched junction bases numbered 6, after V lost 3 bases and J lost 8 bases. CDR3 length equals 13 residues. The CDR3 sequence is CASSDSQGDGYTF. The DNA for the CDR3 is TGTGCCAGCAGTGATTCGCAGGGGGACGGCTACACCTTC.

In this sample, this clonotype turned up a few times. This chain connects TRBV12-3 or TRBV12-4 to TRBJ2-5; D may match TRBD1 or TRBD2 (5 bases each). This CDR3 contains 14 residues. Trimming took 3 bases from V and 5 from J, leaving 13 bases between them. CDR3 nucleotide sequence: TGTGCCAGCAGTTTGTCTAGCCGGGGCGAGACCCAGTACTTC. It specifies CASSLSSRGETQYF.

The chain recombines TRBV6-5 with TRBJ2-6, with D unclear. The germline V gene has CDR1 MNHEY and CDR2 SVGAGI. The CDR3 runs to 16 residues. V shed 2 bases and J shed 0 bases, with 8 bases lying between them. The CDR3 DNA is TGTGCCAGCAGTTACGGGGTGGGCTCTGGGGCCAACGTCCTGACTTTC. Translating it yields CASSYGVGSGANVLTF.

This clonotype was recorded many times. The chain couples TRBV27 to TRBJ1-2, with TRBD1 as a possible D gene (5 bases). The V gene's germline CDR1 is MNHEY and CDR2 SMNVEV (reference sequence). The CDR3 is 15 amino acids. Between the trimmed V and J ends, which lost 7 bases and 1 base, there was a span of 16 bases. CDR3 region: CASKRGTTVNYGYTF. For the CDR3, the DNA is TGTGCCAGCAAACGGGGGACGACAGTTAACTATGGCTACACCTTC.

This clonotype was seen many times. V usage is TRBV12-3 or TRBV12-4 and J usage is TRBJ2-5; D gene ambiguous. The CDR3 consists of 15 residues. Between the trimmed V and J ends, which lost 7 bases and 5 bases, there was a span of 20 bases. The CDR3 region is CASIINPSRKETQYF. The CDR3, as DNA: TGTGCCAGCATCATCAACCCCTCACGGAAGGAGACCCAGTACTTC.

This chain connects TRBV5-6 to TRBJ2-7, with 7 bases lining up with TRBD1. J gave up 2 bases and V 4 bases, and 9 bases lay outside the gene matches. Per the germline V gene, CDR1 is SGHDT and CDR2 is YYEEEE. The CDR3 covers 15 residues. The CDR3: CASSATGVGPYEQYF. CDR3 nucleotide sequence: TGTGCCAGCAGCGCCACAGGGGTGGGTCCCTACGAGCAGTACTTC.

The gene calls are TRBV4-1 and TRBJ2-7; TRBD1 agrees at 9 bases. The V and J ends lost 0 bases and 4 bases, in that order; junction bases with no gene match: 7. The CDR3 length is 16 residues. Germline V gene data show CDR1 as MGHRA and CDR2 as YSYEKL. The CDR3 sequence is CASSQDGGTGKYEQYF. The CDR3 DNA reads as TGCGCCAGCAGCCAAGATGGGGGGACAGGGAAATACGAGCAGTACTTC.

The chain recombines TRBV5-1 with TRBJ1-3; D may be TRBD1 (6 bases). V was trimmed by 3 bases and J by 0 bases, leaving 13 bases between them. Germline CDR1 reads SGHRS; CDR2 reads YFSETQ. The CDR3 totals 16 residues. The CDR3 loop reads CASSSGHPSSGNTIYF. CDR3 sequence (DNA): TGCGCCAGCAGCTCGGGACACCCGAGCTCTGGAAACACCATATATTTT.

The sample holds many counts of this clonotype. The chain combines TRBV10-3 with TRBJ1-5, with a tentative D call TRBD1 (5 bases). The CDR3 is made up of 17 amino acids. V lost 1 base, J lost 0 bases, and 13 bases lay in between. CDR1 and CDR2 from the germline V gene are ENHRY and SYGVKD. The CDR3 coding sequence is TGTGCCATCAGTGAGTTAAGTTGGGGGAATAGCAATCAGCCCCAGCATTTT. Translated: CAISELSWGNSNQPQHF.

The chain uses TRBV27 and TRBJ1-2; D gene uncertain. Germline V gene sequence: CDR1 MNHEY, CDR2 SMNVEV (reference sequence). CDR3 length equals 14 residues. Trimming removed 6 bases from V and 4 bases from J, with 15 bases in between. The CDR3 loop reads CASSPRADSYGYTF. As DNA, the CDR3 is TGTGCCAGCAGCCCACGGGCAGACTCCTATGGCTACACCTTC.

This clonotype was counted a few times. The chain couples TRBV3-1 to TRBJ1-5; 8 bases align to TRBD1. Germline assignment: CDR1 LGHDT and CDR2 YNNKEL (reference sequence). Germline trimming cut 0 bases from V and 7 bases from J; bases unmatched to any gene: 2. The length of the CDR3 is 14 residues. The DNA of the CDR3 is TGTGCCAGCAGCCAAGATAGGACAGGGCAGCCCCAGCATTTT. This sequence encodes CASSQDRTGQPQHF.

This clonotype was seen ten or more times. The V call is TRBV12-3 or TRBV12-4, the J call TRBJ1-2, with a tentative D call TRBD1 (5 bases). The CDR3 totals 16 residues. Trimming shortened V by 3 bases and J by 5 bases, and 19 bases separated the two germline ends. CDR3 sequence reads: CASSFGQRGGGYGYTF. The CDR3 DNA reads as TGTGCCAGCAGTTTTGGCCAGCGGGGCGGAGGGTATGGCTACACCTTC.

This clonotype was counted ten times or more. The chain has TRBV5-1 and TRBJ2-7; D is ambiguous. CDR3 length: 14 amino acids. The ends were cut back, 0 bases at V and 3 bases at J, with 10 bases in the middle. Germline V gene sequence: CDR1 SGHRS, CDR2 YFSETQ. CDR3 residues: CASSLVPGLYEQYF. CDR3 nucleotide sequence: TGCGCCAGCAGCTTGGTACCGGGCCTCTACGAGCAGTACTTC.

In its sample, this clonotype was seen many times. This CDR3 reads CASSRTSGGNTGELFF. The DNA for the CDR3 is TGTGCCAGCAGTCGGACTAGCGGGGGAAACACCGGGGAGCTGTTTTTT. V gene TRBV6-5 combines with J gene TRBJ2-2, with 13 bases matching TRBD2. The CDR3 loop spans 16 amino acids. Germline CDR1 reads MNHEY; CDR2 reads SVGAGI. Germline trimming cut 5 bases from V and 2 bases from J; bases unmatched to any gene: 2.

This clonotype was seen many times. The rearrangement links TRBV19 to TRBJ1-2, with D perhaps matching TRBD1 (6 bases). Trimming shortened V by 5 bases and J by 4 bases, and 14 bases separated the two germline ends. Germline-derived CDR1 and CDR2 are LNHDA and SQIVND (reference sequence). The CDR3 runs 14 residues. The CDR3 region is CASSFAGAGYGYTF. The CDR3 DNA is TGTGCCAGTAGTTTCGCAGGGGCTGGCTATGGCTACACCTTC.

This chain links TRBV30 with TRBJ1-1, with 7 positions matching TRBD1. Germline V gene data show CDR1 as GTSNPN and CDR2 as SVGIG (reference sequence). V was pared by 1 base and J by 6 bases, with 2 bases of the junction left unmatched. The CDR3 loop spans 12 amino acids. Here the CDR3 DNA reads TGTGCCTGGAGTGACGGGACAGCTGAAGCTTTCTTT. Translating it yields CAWSDGTAEAFF.

The chain recombines TRBV12-3 or TRBV12-4 with TRBJ2-5; tentative D call: TRBD1 (5 bases). V lost 3 bases to trimming and J lost 0 bases, with 14 bases between them. This CDR3 region has 16 residues. CDR3 coding DNA: TGTGCCAGCAGTTTTCAGGGTGGTAGGGACCAAGAGACCCAGTACTTC. The encoded protein is CASSFQGGRDQETQYF.